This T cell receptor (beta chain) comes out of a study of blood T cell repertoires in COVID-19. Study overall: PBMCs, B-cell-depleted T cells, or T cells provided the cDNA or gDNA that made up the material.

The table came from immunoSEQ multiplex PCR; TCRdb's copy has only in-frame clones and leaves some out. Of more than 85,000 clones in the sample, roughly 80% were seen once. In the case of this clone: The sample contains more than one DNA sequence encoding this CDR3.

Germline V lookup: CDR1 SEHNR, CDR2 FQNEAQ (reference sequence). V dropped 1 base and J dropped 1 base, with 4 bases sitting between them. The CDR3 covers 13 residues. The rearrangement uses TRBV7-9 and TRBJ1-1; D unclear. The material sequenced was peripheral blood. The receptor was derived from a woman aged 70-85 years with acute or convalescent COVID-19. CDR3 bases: TGTGCCAGCAGCTTAGGACAGAACACTGAAGCTTTCTTT. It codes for CASSLGQNTEAFF.